The TCR beta chain described here comes from a study of glioma-infiltrating T cells. With regard to this clonotype: At one end, the junction sequence differs from germline, possibly due to a read error.

Using RNA template, CDR3s of TCR alpha and beta were amplified with iRepertoire arm-PCR. Tissue mRNA or PBMC total RNA, 100-400 ng, went into one-step reverse transcription and amplification. TCRdb re-called the multiplex PCR reads through MiXCR, storing one row per CDR3 protein. The data contain 100,000 to 150,000 distinct CDR3 sequences, about 25% of them seen just once; the ten biggest clones take up about a quarter. The CDR3 is made up of 13 amino acids. Germline CDR1 reads SGHTA; CDR2 reads FQGNSA. Sequencing used glioma tissue, nonneoplastic brain tissue, or PBMCs (not recorded which). The sequence was collected from a human donor with low-grade glioma or glioblastoma, undergoing nonglioma brain surgery, or in good health (not recorded which). The V and J genes are TRBV7-2 and TRBJ1-2; D is unresolved. The DNA of the CDR3 is TGTGCCAGCAGCTTAGTGGTGGACTATTGCTACACCTTC. It translates to CASSLVVDYCYTF.